What follows are 26 T cell receptor beta chains derived from one specimen sequenced in a study of shared clonotypes between healthy human individuals. TCRdb's copy holds only in-frame clones and misses some; the assay was immunoSEQ multiplex PCR. The table records roughly 2.5 million clones, around nine tenths of them present only once. Sequenced: naive CD4+ T cells sorted from blood. As for subset: CD45RA+ positively selected. The origin of the receptors is a man aged 18 to 30 in good health.

V usage is TRBV27 and J usage is TRBJ2-1; 10 nucleotides line up with TRBD2. V lost 5 bases, J lost 4 bases, and 5 bases stayed unmatched. There are 15 residues in the CDR3. The germline V gene encodes CDR1 MNHEY and CDR2 SMNVEV (reference sequence). In DNA form, the CDR3 reads TGTGCCAGCAGTCAAAGCGGGGGGGCTTACAATGAGCAGTTCTTC. Translation gives CASSQSGGAYNEQFF.

This clone was counted once. A junction boundary mismatches the germline segment, possibly from a read error. The chain joins TRBV15 to TRBJ1-2, with 7 bases matching TRBD1. The CDR3 consists of 12 residues. The V gene's germline CDR1 is LNHNV and CDR2 YYDKDF (reference sequence). The DNA of the CDR3 is TGTGCCACCAGCAGATTAGAAGGACAGGCTCATTTC. It specifies CATSRLEGQAHF.

V is TRBV5-1 and J is TRBJ2-7; TRBD2 matches at 9 bases. V shed 5 bases and J 3 bases; nucleotides not matched to a gene: 6. CDR3 length: 14 residues. Germline V gives CDR1 SGHRS, CDR2 YFSETQ. The CDR3 nucleotides read TGCGCCAGCAGACGACTAGCGGCAGACTACGAGCAGTACTTC. Translation gives CASRRLAADYEQYF. The complete variable domain, with remaining parts taken from reference TRBV5-1 and TRBJ2-7, reads KAGVTQTPRYLIKTRGQQVTLSCSPISGHRSVSWYQQTPGQGLQFLFEYFSETQRNKGNFPGRFSGRQFSNSRSEMNVSTLELGDSALYLCASRRLAADYEQYFGPGTRLTVT.

This clone was seen more than once but under ten times. The chain combines TRBV18 with TRBJ1-5; a weak D match, TRBD1 (5 bases). The CDR3 has 15 residues. CDR1 is KGHSH, CDR2 LQKENI, per germline. V lost 1 base and J 2 bases, leaving 9 bases between the germline ends. CDR3 amino acids: CASSPRGDGNQPQHF. The CDR3 DNA follows: TGTGCCAGCTCACCACGAGGGGATGGCAATCAGCCCCAGCATTTT.

The J gene is TRBJ2-1, the V gene TRBV5-1, with TRBD2 matching 10 bases. This CDR3 region has 20 residues. Germline V lookup: CDR1 SGHRS, CDR2 YFSETQ. V shed 0 bases and J 0 bases; nucleotides not matched to a gene: 12. The CDR3 loop reads CASSLARLAGASSSYNEQFF. For the CDR3, the DNA is TGCGCCAGCAGCTTGGCCCGGCTAGCGGGGGCCTCAAGCTCCTACAATGAGCAGTTCTTC.

The rearrangement uses TRBV28 and TRBJ1-5; TRBD1 matches at 8 bases. This CDR3 is built from 14 residues. CDR1 is MDHEN, CDR2 SYDVKM, per germline. V was pared by 5 bases and J by 5 bases, with 5 bases of the junction left unmatched. The chain's CDR3 is CASSLDRDHQPQHF. The CDR3 bases are TGTGCCAGCAGTCTGGACAGGGACCATCAGCCCCAGCATTTT.

The chain carries TRBV12-5 and TRBJ1-2; 7 bases map to TRBD1. Per germline, CDR1 LGHNT and CDR2 FRNRAP. J lost 8 bases, V lost 2 bases, and 5 bases had no gene match. The CDR3 is made up of 13 amino acids. In DNA form, the CDR3 reads TGTGCTAGTGGTTTGAACAGGGGAGGCGGCTACACCTTC. This translates into CASGLNRGGGYTF.

A note on this clone: This same CDR3 is encoded by further DNA sequences in the sample. The J gene is TRBJ2-7, the V gene TRBV15, with TRBD1 as a possible D gene (6 bases). This CDR3 region has 13 residues. The V end lost 1 base, the J end lost 3 bases, and 7 bases lay between the germline ends. Per the germline V gene, CDR1 is LNHNV and CDR2 is YYDKDF (reference sequence). The CDR3: CATSRVQGYEQYF. CDR3 sequence (DNA): TGTGCCACCAGCAGAGTACAGGGCTACGAGCAGTACTTC.

V and J are TRBV7-2 and TRBJ2-3, with 10 bases that match TRBD2. The junction had 8 bases not matched to a gene; V was cut back by 3 bases and J by 8 bases. This CDR3 spans 15 amino acids. Per the germline V gene, CDR1 is SGHTA and CDR2 is FQGNSA. The CDR3 loop reads CASSLLAGDPVTQYF. CDR3 sequence (DNA): TGTGCCAGCAGCTTGCTAGCGGGAGATCCCGTTACGCAGTATTTT. The complete variable domain, with remaining parts taken from reference TRBV7-2 and TRBJ2-3, reads GAGVSQSPSNKVTEKGKDVELRCDPISGHTALYWYRQSLGQGLEFLIYFQGNSAPDKSGLPSDRFSAERTGGSVSTLTIQRTQQEDSAVYLCASSLLAGDPVTQYFGPGTRLTVL.

V is TRBV7-9 and J is TRBJ2-7; D may be TRBD2 (6 bases). The CDR3 spans 15 residues. Germline V gene data show CDR1 as SEHNR and CDR2 as FQNEAQ (reference sequence). V dropped 5 bases and J dropped 0 bases, with 14 bases sitting between them. CDR3 loop: CASSLGLPSSYEQYF. The CDR3 nucleotides are TGTGCCAGCAGCCTGGGACTCCCGAGCTCCTACGAGCAGTACTTC.

V and J are TRBV28 and TRBJ1-2; 9 bases map to TRBD1. This CDR3 has 14 residues. After removal of 7 bases from V and 8 bases from J, the junction contained 11 bases not matched to a gene. The germline V gene encodes CDR1 MDHEN and CDR2 SYDVKM. CDR3: CASTPGQGRGGYTF. DNA for the CDR3: TGTGCCAGCACCCCGGGACAGGGCCGGGGCGGCTACACCTTC.

V usage is TRBV7-3 and J usage is TRBJ2-3; D ambiguous. The CDR3 consists of 15 residues. The germline V gene has CDR1 SGHTA and CDR2 FQGTGA. Trimming removed 8 bases at V and 1 base at J, with 16 bases between. CDR3 amino acids: CASGAMGGGTDTQYF. As DNA, the CDR3 is TGTGCCAGCGGAGCAATGGGTGGAGGCACAGATACGCAGTATTTT.

V and J are TRBV27 and TRBJ1-2, with D unclear. The germline V and J ends were trimmed by 0 bases and 3 bases, with 14 bases remaining between them. The CDR3 totals 16 residues. CDR1 and CDR2 from the germline V gene are MNHEY and SMNVEV (reference sequence). The CDR3 nucleotides are TGTGCCAGCAGTTTATCCGCACACCCGAAACACTATGGCTACACCTTC. This sequence encodes CASSLSAHPKHYGYTF.

V usage is TRBV6-5 and J usage is TRBJ1-1; D is ambiguous. V lost 2 bases and J 7 bases, leaving 11 bases between the germline ends. CDR3 length: 13 residues. CDR1 and CDR2 (germline): MNHEY, SVGAGI. The CDR3, as DNA: TGTGCCAGCAGTTACGGCATGACTCGTGAAGCTTTCTTT. Amino acid sequence: CASSYGMTREAFF.

The chain couples TRBV19 to TRBJ2-1, with D possibly being TRBD1 or TRBD2 (5 bases each). Trimming removed 3 bases at V and 0 bases at J, with 9 bases between. Germline assignment: CDR1 LNHDA and CDR2 SQIVND (reference sequence). The CDR3 has 15 residues. The CDR3 DNA sequence: TGTGCCAGTAGTATCGGGACGGACTCCTACAATGAGCAGTTCTTC. Protein: CASSIGTDSYNEQFF.

The chain links TRBV5-1 to TRBJ1-4; D is uncertain. Germline V gene lookup returns CDR1 SGHRS and CDR2 YFSETQ. The V end lost 3 bases, the J end lost 4 bases, and 10 bases lay between the germline ends. This CDR3 comprises 14 residues. CDR3 bases: TGCGCCAGCAGCTCCGCATCCGGTAATGAAAAACTGTTTTTT. Its protein product is CASSSASGNEKLFF.

Only a few counts were recorded for this clone. The chain is built from TRBV27 and TRBJ1-5, with D possibly matching TRBD1 (6 bases). Germline CDR1 and CDR2: MNHEY and SMNVEV (reference sequence). V lost 4 bases and J lost 0, with 19 bases in between. The CDR3 is 18 residues long. The CDR3 spells CASSSRGGGSYSNQPQHF. CDR3 coding DNA: TGTGCCAGCAGTTCCAGGGGAGGGGGAAGCTATAGCAATCAGCCCCAGCATTTT.

V usage is TRBV5-4 and J usage is TRBJ1-2; the match to TRBD1 covers 9 bases. Germline CDR1 and CDR2: SGHNT and YYREEE (reference sequence). The V gene end was trimmed by 4 bases and the J gene end by 4 bases; junction bases not matched to a gene: 8. CDR3 length equals 15 residues. The CDR3 sequence is CASSNGQGLAYGYTF. In DNA, the CDR3 is TGTGCCAGCAGCAACGGACAGGGGTTGGCCTATGGCTACACCTTC.

This chain uses TRBV5-5 with TRBJ1-2; a possible D gene is TRBD1 (5 bases). The germline V gene encodes CDR1 SGHKS and CDR2 YYEKEE (reference sequence). CDR3 length equals 17 residues. The ends were cut back, 3 bases at V and 7 bases at J, with 25 bases in the middle. The DNA of the CDR3 is TGTGCCAGCAGCTACGCCCTCCCATCGTCGGGACTCTTTGGCTACACCTTC. Its protein is CASSYALPSSGLFGYTF.

This clone has only one observation. The rearrangement joins TRBV5-1 to TRBJ2-1; 9 nucleotides line up with TRBD1. Germline V lookup: CDR1 SGHRS, CDR2 YFSETQ. The CDR3 extends over 15 amino acids. J gave up 8 bases and V 3 bases, and 9 bases lay outside the gene matches. The CDR3 coding sequence is TGCGCCAGCAGCTACTCCGGGACAGGGAGCTATGAGCAGTTCTTC. This encodes CASSYSGTGSYEQFF. The full variable domain, its missing parts supplied by reference TRBV5-1 and TRBJ2-1, is KAGVTQTPRYLIKTRGQQVTLSCSPISGHRSVSWYQQTPGQGLQFLFEYFSETQRNKGNFPGRFSGRQFSNSRSEMNVSTLELGDSALYLCASSYSGTGSYEQFFGPGTRLTVL.

The genes are TRBV7-9 and TRBJ2-5, with TRBD2 as a possible D gene (5 bases). The V and J ends lost 7 bases and 3 bases respectively, with 15 bases between them. The CDR3 spans 14 residues. The germline CDR1 and CDR2 sequences are SEHNR and FQNEAQ (reference sequence). CDR3 in amino acids: CASTPGTGKETQYF. In DNA form, the CDR3 reads TGTGCCAGCACCCCGGGAACCGGAAAAGAGACCCAGTACTTC. Supplemented by reference TRBV7-9 and TRBJ2-5, the full variable domain reads DTGVSQNPRHKITKRGQNVTFRCDPISEHNRLYWYRQTLGQGPEFLTYFQNEAQLEKSRLLSDRFSAERPKGSFSTLEIQRTEQGDSAMYLCASTPGTGKETQYFGPGTRLLVL.

The gene calls are TRBV7-6 and TRBJ2-2; D gene uncertain. V lost 7 bases, J lost 1 base, and 16 bases lay in between. The CDR3 is 16 amino acids. Germline assignment: CDR1 SGHVS and CDR2 FNYEAQ. The CDR3 DNA is TGTGCCAGCACCCCGGCTCAGTCGCAGAACACCGGGGAGCTGTTTTTT. Its protein is CASTPAQSQNTGELFF.

V usage is TRBV10-1 and J usage is TRBJ2-3; D possibly uses TRBD1 or TRBD2 (5 bases each). The CDR3 spans 14 residues. CDR1 is WNHNN and CDR2 is SYGVQD in the germline V gene (reference sequence). Trimming took off 3 bases at V and 6 bases at J, with 13 bases between the two ends. The CDR3, as DNA: TGCGCCAGCAGTGAACCCGGGACGGGGGATACGCAGTATTTT. The encoded protein is CASSEPGTGDTQYF.

The rearrangement links TRBV6-1 to TRBJ1-2, with a possible D match to TRBD1 (6 bases). Germline V CDR1 and CDR2: MNHNS, SASEGT. This CDR3 is built from 15 residues. Trimming stripped 6 bases from V and 8 bases from J, with 22 bases between. This chain's CDR3 is CASRFVQGSGEGYTF. The CDR3 region has the DNA TGTGCCAGCAGATTCGTACAGGGCTCTGGGGAGGGCTACACCTTC.

This sequence joins TRBV5-6 and TRBJ2-5, with D perhaps TRBD2 (6 bases). Gene TRBJ2-7 matches the end of the DNA better, so the J call may be wrong. CDR1 is SGHDT and CDR2 is YYEEEE in the germline V gene. CDR3 length: 14 residues. This CDR3 is CASSPGRGTYEQYF. The DNA for the CDR3 is TGTGCCAGCAGTCCGGGACGGGGGACCTACGAGCAGTACTTC.

Comment on this clone: The sample carries other DNA sequences with the same CDR3. The chain is built from TRBV9 and TRBJ2-2, with a tentative D call TRBD2 (5 bases). Trimming left V 4 bases short and J 4 bases short, with 14 bases between. Germline V gene lookup returns CDR1 SGDLS and CDR2 YYNGEE. CDR3 length: 15 amino acids. For the CDR3, the DNA is TGTGCCAGCAGCCCCCGAGGGCCGAGCACCGGGGAGCTGTTTTTT. Translation gives CASSPRGPSTGELFF.